Each of the 23 T cell receptor beta chains below was sequenced from the same sample in a study of T cells expressing NK-cell markers. From the 5' RACE reads, TCRdb lists one entry per CDR3 protein and no DNA. This table lists 550,000 to 600,000 distinct CDR3 sequences. The specimen was blood T cells: a sorted CD56 or NKG2C T cell subset, CD4+ or CD8+ T cells, or bulk PBMC T cells (not recorded which). All receptors come from a man aged 18 to 29 in good health.

The chain recombines TRBV15 with TRBJ2-2. The CDR3 has 11 residues. The V gene's germline CDR1 is LNHNV and CDR2 YYDKDF (reference sequence). The CDR3 protein is CATSKGGELFF.

The rearrangement joins TRBV11-2 to TRBJ1-2; without DNA, the TCRdb call of TRBD1 cannot be checked. In germline, CDR1 is SGHAT, CDR2 FQNNGV. The CDR3 has 15 amino acids. The CDR3 sequence is CASSLDGTTFYGYTF.

The rearrangement uses TRBV12-3 or TRBV12-4 and TRBJ1-6; TCRdb picks TRBD1, but there is no DNA to check that call. This CDR3 has 12 residues. The chain's CDR3 is CASSRPGSPLHF.

The V call is TRBV7-9, the J call TRBJ1-2; as DNA is missing, the TRBD1 call by TCRdb cannot be tested. Germline V lookup: CDR1 SEHNR, CDR2 FQNEAQ (reference sequence). This CDR3 is built from 14 residues. The CDR3 protein is CASSLLDRINGYTF. Full variable domain (rest looked up from reference TRBV7-9 and TRBJ1-2): DTGVSQNPRHKITKRGQNVTFRCDPISEHNRLYWYRQTLGQGPEFLTYFQNEAQLEKSRLLSDRFSAERPKGSFSTLEIQRTEQGDSAMYLCASSLLDRINGYTFGSGTRLTVV.

J is TRBJ2-6 and V is TRBV4-3; no DNA is available, so the TRBD2 call from TCRdb remains unchecked. The germline CDR1 and CDR2 sequences are LGHNA and YSLEER. This CDR3 comprises 17 residues. Here the CDR3 reads CASSQEGLPSGANVLTF.

The CDR3 is CSARRTGMVSTDTQYF. This chain uses TRBV20-1 with TRBJ2-3; TCRdb outputs TRBD1, but without DNA this stays unchecked. The CDR3 has 16 residues. Germline V lookup: CDR1 DFQATT, CDR2 SNEGSKA (reference sequence).

The V and J genes are TRBV12-3 or TRBV12-4 and TRBJ1-2; TCRdb lists TRBD1, though no DNA is available to test this call. The CDR3 is 15 amino acids. CDR3 sequence: CASSLAGQGNYGYTF.

The V gene is TRBV5-1, the J gene TRBJ2-1; TCRdb returns TRBD2, unconfirmable since there is no DNA. The CDR3 totals 17 residues. Germline values: CDR1 SGHRS, CDR2 YFSETQ. This CDR3 reads CASSLGGLSGRSLEQFF.

The chain combines TRBV4-1 with TRBJ2-1; the D call from TCRdb, TRBD1, cannot be confirmed without DNA. Germline lookup yields CDR1 MGHRA and CDR2 YSYEKL. There are 14 residues in the CDR3. CDR3 sequence: CASSQAGQPNEQFF.

The chain employs TRBV3-1 and TRBJ2-1; lacking DNA, the TRBD2 call made by TCRdb goes unchecked. The CDR3 covers 15 residues. CDR1 is LGHDT, CDR2 YNNKEL, per germline (reference sequence). CDR3 in amino acids: CASSQVGSGRVEQFF.

The chain joins TRBV11-2 to TRBJ2-1; the TRBD1 assignment by TCRdb is unverifiable without DNA. This CDR3 is 11 amino acids long. CDR1 and CDR2 from the germline V gene are SGHAT and FQNNGV. CDR3 protein: CASSVTGIQFF.

The chain couples TRBV5-1 to TRBJ1-1. From germline, CDR1 is SGHRS and CDR2 YFSETQ. This CDR3 contains 15 residues. This chain's CDR3 is CASSSRTSVNTEAFF.

The CDR3 reads CASSFSELGPQETQYF. J is TRBJ2-5 and V is TRBV12-3 or TRBV12-4; TCRdb lists TRBD1, though no DNA is available to test this call. CDR3 length: 16 amino acids.

The chain has TRBV10-3 and TRBJ2-3; TCRdb's D call, TRBD2, is unchecked because there is no DNA. CDR1 is ENHRY, CDR2 SYGVKD, per germline. CDR3 length equals 20 residues. CDR3 loop: CAIRQVGIDTSGRAKDTQYF.

V is TRBV5-1 and J is TRBJ1-2; TCRdb picks TRBD1, but there is no DNA to check that call. Germline V gene lookup returns CDR1 SGHRS and CDR2 YFSETQ. This CDR3 has 15 residues. This CDR3 is CASSLFREGAGGYTF.

This chain connects TRBV27 to TRBJ1-6. CDR1 and CDR2 from the germline V gene are MNHEY and SMNVEV (reference sequence). CDR3 length: 14 amino acids. CDR3 sequence reads: CASSLGSINSPLHF.

The chain couples TRBV9 to TRBJ2-7; TCRdb's D call of TRBD2 is untestable without DNA. Germline V CDR1 and CDR2: SGDLS, YYNGEE. This CDR3 is built from 13 residues. CDR3 sequence reads: CASSTQNEGRQYF.

This chain links TRBV12-3 or TRBV12-4 with TRBJ1-5; TCRdb returns TRBD1, unconfirmable since there is no DNA. The length of the CDR3 is 16 residues. The CDR3 reads CASSLAATGVGQPQHF.

The CDR3 spells CASSQEGTSGSTDTQYF. This chain joins TRBV4-3 and TRBJ2-3; TCRdb gives TRBD2 as the D gene, but with no DNA this cannot be confirmed. This CDR3 contains 17 residues. Germline V gives CDR1 LGHNA, CDR2 YSLEER.

The V call is TRBV7-9, the J call TRBJ2-5; checking the TCRdb D call of TRBD2 is not possible without DNA. Germline V lookup: CDR1 SEHNR, CDR2 FQNEAQ (reference sequence). The CDR3 has 18 amino acids. CDR3 sequence: CASSFPSITSGLLETQYF.

CDR3 sequence: CASSVGRDRWPLKTGELFF. V and J are TRBV9 and TRBJ2-2; lacking DNA, the TRBD2 call made by TCRdb goes unchecked. Germline lookup yields CDR1 SGDLS and CDR2 YYNGEE. This CDR3 comprises 19 residues.

The V call is TRBV30, the J call TRBJ2-5. Germline CDR1 and CDR2: GTSNPN and SVGIG (reference sequence). The CDR3 is 11 amino acids. CDR3 region: CAWSKGETQYF. Complete variable domain (other parts from reference TRBV30 and TRBJ2-5): SQTIHQWPATLVQPVGSPLSLECTVEGTSNPNLYWYRQAAGRGLQLLFYSVGIGQISSEVPQNLSASRPQDRQFILSSKKLLLSDSGFYLCAWSKGETQYFGPGTRLLVL.

This chain links TRBV2 with TRBJ2-1; TCRdb's D call, TRBD1, is unchecked because there is no DNA. The CDR3 totals 13 residues. CDR1 is SNHLY, CDR2 FYNNEI, per germline. The CDR3 loop is CASSAPGKNEQFF. The whole variable domain, remainder taken from reference TRBV2 and TRBJ2-1, is EPEVTQTPSHQVTQMGQEVILRCVPISNHLYFYWYRQILGQKVEFLVSFYNNEISEKSEIFDDQFSVERPDGSNFTLKIRSTKLEDSAMYFCASSAPGKNEQFFGPGTRLTVL.